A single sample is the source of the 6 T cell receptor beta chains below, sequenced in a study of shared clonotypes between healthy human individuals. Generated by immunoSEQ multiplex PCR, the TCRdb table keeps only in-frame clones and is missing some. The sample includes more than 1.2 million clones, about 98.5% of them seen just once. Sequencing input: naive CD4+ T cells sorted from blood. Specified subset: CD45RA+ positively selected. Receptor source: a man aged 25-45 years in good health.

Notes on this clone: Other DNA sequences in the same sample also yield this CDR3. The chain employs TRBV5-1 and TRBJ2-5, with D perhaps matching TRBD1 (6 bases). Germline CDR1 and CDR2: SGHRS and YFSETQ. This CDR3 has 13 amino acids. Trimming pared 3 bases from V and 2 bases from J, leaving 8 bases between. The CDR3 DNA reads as TGCGCCAGCAGCTCTACAGGGCAAGAGACCCAGTACTTC. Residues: CASSSTGQETQYF.

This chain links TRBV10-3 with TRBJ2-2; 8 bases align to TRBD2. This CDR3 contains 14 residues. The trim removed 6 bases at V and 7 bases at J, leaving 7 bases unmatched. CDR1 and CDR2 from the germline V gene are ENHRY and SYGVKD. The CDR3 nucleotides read TGTGCCATCAGCCGGGAGGGATCGATCGGGGAGCTGTTTTTT. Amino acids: CAISREGSIGELFF.

The CDR3 is CASSQETTSGLYEQYF. The CDR3 coding sequence is TGCGCCAGCAGCCAAGAAACAACTAGCGGGCTCTACGAGCAGTACTTC. The chain employs TRBV4-1 and TRBJ2-7, with 9 bases matching TRBD2. V gave up 0 bases and J gave up 3 bases; unmatched junction bases: 6. CDR3 length: 16 amino acids. CDR1 is MGHRA, CDR2 YSYEKL, per germline.

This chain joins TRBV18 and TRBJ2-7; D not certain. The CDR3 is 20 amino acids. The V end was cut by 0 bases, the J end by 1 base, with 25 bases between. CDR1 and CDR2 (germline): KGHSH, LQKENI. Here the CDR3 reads CASSPPWPTHHFRDSYEQYF. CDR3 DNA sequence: TGTGCCAGCTCACCACCCTGGCCTACACATCATTTCCGAGATTCCTACGAGCAGTACTTC. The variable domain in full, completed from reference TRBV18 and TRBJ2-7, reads NAGVMQNPRHLVRRRGQEARLRCSPMKGHSHVYWYRQLPEEGLKFMVYLQKENIIDESGMPKERFSAEFPKEGPSILRIQQVVRGDSAAYFCASSPPWPTHHFRDSYEQYFGPGTRLTVT.

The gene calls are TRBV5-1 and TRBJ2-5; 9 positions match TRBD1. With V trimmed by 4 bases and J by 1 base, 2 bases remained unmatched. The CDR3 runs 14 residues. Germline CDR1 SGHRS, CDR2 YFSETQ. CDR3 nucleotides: TGCGCCAGCAGCCAGACAGGGGGCCAAGAGACCCAGTACTTC. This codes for CASSQTGGQETQYF.

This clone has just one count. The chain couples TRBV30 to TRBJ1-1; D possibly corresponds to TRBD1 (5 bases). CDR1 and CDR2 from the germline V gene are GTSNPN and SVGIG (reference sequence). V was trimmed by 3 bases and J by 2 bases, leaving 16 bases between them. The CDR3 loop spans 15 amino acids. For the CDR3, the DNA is TGTGCCTGGAGCCCCCGGGGCAGAGGAAACACTGAAGCTTTCTTT. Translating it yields CAWSPRGRGNTEAFF.